The 31 T cell receptor beta chains below were found in one sample sequenced in a study of OX40 agonist ivuxolimab in advanced cancers. Sequencing used immunoSEQ multiplex PCR; TCRdb keeps in-frame clones, though not all of them. The top ten hold roughly 20% of the sample, which has about 20,000 clones, around 72% seen once. The specimen comprised CD4+ or CD8+ T cells sorted from blood, sampled in a trial of the OX40 agonist ivuxolimab. Receptors originate from an adult with an advanced solid tumor such as melanoma, head and neck, liver or kidney cancer.

CDR3 amino acids: CASSSPMTGTYEQYF. CDR3 coding DNA: TGTGCCAGCAGTTCCCCGATGACAGGGACCTACGAGCAGTACTTC. This chain joins TRBV28 and TRBJ2-7, with 7 bases lining up with TRBD1. The junction had 8 bases not matched to a gene; V was cut back by 4 bases and J by 2 bases. The V gene's germline CDR1 is MDHEN and CDR2 SYDVKM. The CDR3 is 15 amino acids.

This chain uses TRBV10-2 with TRBJ2-2; 9 nucleotides agree with TRBD1. V gave up 2 bases and J gave up 0 bases; unmatched junction bases: 7. This CDR3 has 18 amino acids. CDR1 WSHSY and CDR2 SAAADI come from the germline V gene. The CDR3 DNA is TGCGCCAGCAGTGAGACCCGACAGGGGGGCCCGAACACCGGGGAGCTGTTTTTT. Encoded protein: CASSETRQGGPNTGELFF.

The rearrangement links TRBV7-9 to TRBJ2-1; tentative D call: TRBD2 (5 bases). The CDR3 sequence is 15 residues long. Trimming left V 1 base short and J 4 bases short, with 11 bases between. Looked up from germline, CDR1 is SEHNR and CDR2 is FQNEAQ (reference sequence). In nucleotides, the CDR3 is TGTGCCAGCAGCTTAGATGGCGGGTTTTACAATGAGCAGTTCTTC. Translating gives CASSLDGGFYNEQFF.

This clone has just a few counts. This rearrangement joins TRBV4-1 to TRBJ2-7, with D tentatively TRBD1 (5 bases). V shed 0 bases and J shed 0 bases, with 12 bases lying between them. This CDR3 comprises 16 residues. Germline V gene sequence: CDR1 MGHRA, CDR2 YSYEKL. CDR3: CASSQDPQGNSYEQYF. The CDR3 nucleotides read TGCGCCAGCAGCCAAGATCCCCAGGGCAACTCCTACGAGCAGTACTTC.

The gene calls are TRBV6-1 and TRBJ2-3, with TRBD2 matching over 9 bases. The CDR3 has 18 residues. V shed 0 bases and J 1 base; nucleotides not matched to a gene: 8. Looked up from germline, CDR1 is MNHNS and CDR2 is SASEGT. The CDR3 reads CASSEALGGGVGTDTQYF. Here the CDR3 DNA reads TGTGCCAGCAGTGAAGCGCTTGGCGGGGGGGTGGGCACAGATACGCAGTATTTT.

This chain uses TRBV7-8 with TRBJ2-7, with a tentative D call TRBD2 (6 bases). V lost 1 base to trimming and J lost 2 bases, with 12 bases between them. Germline V gene sequence: CDR1 SGHVS, CDR2 FQNEAQ. The CDR3 totals 15 residues. CDR3 DNA: TGTGCCAGCAGCTTAGGTCGATCGGGGGCCTACGAGCAGTACTTC. Translated, it gives CASSLGRSGAYEQYF.

V gene TRBV7-9 combines with J gene TRBJ2-1, with D perhaps matching TRBD2 (5 bases). The germline CDR1 and CDR2 sequences are SEHNR and FQNEAQ (reference sequence). The CDR3 spans 13 residues. V gave up 1 base and J gave up 5 bases, with 6 bases separating them. Here the CDR3 DNA reads TGTGCCAGCAGCTTAGTCGGGAACAATGAGCAGTTCTTC. This encodes CASSLVGNNEQFF.

This clone is judged medium-sized. The CDR3 DNA sequence: TGTGCCAGCAGCCACACAGGGGTAAGCAATCAGCCCCAGCATTTT. Protein product: CASSHTGVSNQPQHF. The rearrangement links TRBV5-5 to TRBJ1-5; 7 bases map to TRBD1. The length of the CDR3 is 15 residues. Trimming cost V 4 bases and J 1 base; bases outside gene matches: 5. Germline V gene lookup returns CDR1 SGHKS and CDR2 YYEKEE (reference sequence).

V usage is TRBV11-1 and J usage is TRBJ2-1; D gene unclear. Trimming took 2 bases from V and 5 from J, leaving 4 bases between them. The CDR3 runs to 12 residues. Germline assignment: CDR1 SGHAT and CDR2 FQDESV (reference sequence). The CDR3 reads CASSLTNNEQFF. DNA for the CDR3: TGTGCCAGCAGCTTAACAAACAATGAGCAGTTCTTC.

In this sample, this clone turned up a few times. The chain employs TRBV4-2 and TRBJ1-2; 11 bases line up with TRBD1. Germline V gene data show CDR1 as LGHNA and CDR2 as YNFKEQ. The CDR3 has 15 residues. J was trimmed by 8 bases and V by 3 bases; bases with no gene match: 8. The CDR3, as DNA: TGTGCCAGCAGCCATGGACAGGGGGCCTCAAAGGGCTACACCTTC. Translating gives CASSHGQGASKGYTF.

The chain is built from TRBV4-1 and TRBJ2-7, with 10 bases that match TRBD1. The V segment lost 0 bases and the J segment 6 bases; nucleotides outside the gene matches: 8. The CDR3 runs 16 residues. Germline-derived CDR1 and CDR2 are MGHRA and YSYEKL. CDR3 in amino acids: CASSQDDGTGVREQYF. The CDR3 DNA sequence: TGCGCCAGCAGCCAAGATGACGGGACAGGGGTCCGCGAGCAGTACTTC.

The genes are TRBV15 and TRBJ1-1; D possibly corresponds to TRBD1 (5 bases). CDR1 is LNHNV and CDR2 is YYDKDF in the germline V gene (reference sequence). Trimming cost V 5 bases and J 4 bases, with 14 bases left between them. CDR3 length equals 14 residues. The CDR3 loop reads CATSGSREGTEAFF. The CDR3 coding sequence is TGTGCCACCAGCGGAAGCAGGGAGGGCACTGAAGCTTTCTTT.

The chain joins TRBV29-1 to TRBJ2-5; D ambiguous. Between the trimmed V and J ends, which lost 5 bases and 2 bases, there was a span of 12 bases. CDR1 SQVTM and CDR2 ANQGSEA come from the germline V gene. The CDR3 extends over 13 amino acids. CDR3 loop: CSVKDPLQETQYF. CDR3 DNA: TGCAGCGTTAAGGACCCACTGCAAGAGACCCAGTACTTC.

This clone was observed a few times. The chain carries TRBV29-1 and TRBJ1-2, with D perhaps matching TRBD1 (6 bases). Germline V gives CDR1 SQVTM, CDR2 ANQGSEA. V was pared by 3 bases and J by 5 bases, with 10 bases between. The CDR3 consists of 12 residues. CDR3 amino acids: CSVEQGFYGYTF. In DNA form, the CDR3 reads TGCAGCGTTGAGCAGGGGTTTTATGGCTACACCTTC.

CDR3 nucleotide sequence: TGTGCCAGCAGCTTATTCCCTGAAGCTTTCTTT. Its protein is CASSLFPEAFF. This rearrangement joins TRBV7-9 to TRBJ1-1; D gene ambiguous. The V end lost 2 bases, the J end lost 6 bases, and 4 bases lay between the germline ends. This CDR3 contains 11 residues. The V gene's germline CDR1 is SEHNR and CDR2 FQNEAQ (reference sequence).

This clone has a single count. The genes are TRBV6-1 and TRBJ1-5; 9 bases match TRBD1. The germline gives CDR1 MNHNS, CDR2 SASEGT. V gave up 6 bases and J gave up 4 bases; unmatched junction bases: 7. The CDR3 loop spans 15 amino acids. The CDR3 loop is CASRTDRGDNQPQHF. The CDR3 DNA reads TGTGCCAGCAGAACGGACAGGGGAGATAATCAGCCCCAGCATTTT.

This clone has only a few counts. The gene calls are TRBV7-9 and TRBJ2-5; D may be TRBD1 (6 bases). Germline values: CDR1 SEHNR, CDR2 FQNEAQ (reference sequence). V was shortened by 1 base and J by 4 bases, with 13 bases between the two germline ends. The CDR3 spans 15 residues. This CDR3 is CASSLVTGFGETQYF. The CDR3 DNA reads TGTGCCAGCAGCTTAGTCACAGGGTTCGGAGAGACCCAGTACTTC.

The chain employs TRBV6-1 and TRBJ2-7, with 8 nucleotides matching TRBD1. The junction had 6 bases not matched to a gene; V was cut back by 2 bases and J by 3 bases. Per germline, CDR1 MNHNS and CDR2 SASEGT. The CDR3 has 15 residues. The CDR3 DNA reads TGTGCCAGCAGTGAAATGAGACAGGGGATCTACGAGCAGTACTTC. Protein product: CASSEMRQGIYEQYF.

This clone was seen only once. The chain couples TRBV28 to TRBJ1-4, with a weak D call TRBD1 (6 bases). V dropped 5 bases and J dropped 8 bases, with 15 bases sitting between them. Germline values: CDR1 MDHEN, CDR2 SYDVKM. The CDR3 consists of 14 residues. CDR3 sequence (DNA): TGTGCCAGCAGTCCACAGGGTTTAGGGGAAAAACTGTTTTTT. Its translation: CASSPQGLGEKLFF.

V is TRBV11-3 and J is TRBJ1-3; D call uncertain. V was cut by 0 bases and J by 0 bases, with 6 bases left in between. CDR1 is SGHNT, CDR2 YENEEA, per germline. The CDR3 loop spans 15 amino acids. CDR3 residues: CASSLDWSSGNTIYF. In DNA form, the CDR3 reads TGTGCCAGCAGCTTAGATTGGTCCTCTGGAAACACCATATATTTT.

This chain connects TRBV6-6 to TRBJ1-2; 7 nucleotides align to TRBD1. Per germline, CDR1 MNHNY and CDR2 SVGAGI (reference sequence). The CDR3 is 14 residues long. The J segment lost 7 bases and the V segment lost 5 bases, leaving 10 bases of the junction unmatched. The CDR3 nucleotides are TGTGCCAGCAGTACAGGGGACAGCGGGACTGGCTACACCTTC. Translated, it gives CASSTGDSGTGYTF.

The rearrangement uses TRBV7-9 and TRBJ1-2; 7 bases align to TRBD1. Trimming cost V 1 base and J 0 bases; bases outside gene matches: 2. Per germline, CDR1 SEHNR and CDR2 FQNEAQ (reference sequence). The CDR3 loop spans 15 amino acids. Here the CDR3 reads CASSLGDSPNYGYTF. DNA of the CDR3: TGTGCCAGCAGCTTAGGGGACAGTCCTAACTATGGCTACACCTTC.

This clone was observed a few times. The V and J genes are TRBV2 and TRBJ2-3; 8 nucleotides line up with TRBD1. CDR1 and CDR2 (germline): SNHLY, FYNNEI. The CDR3 is 13 residues long. V was clipped by 4 bases and J by 5 bases; unmatched bases: 2. CDR3 DNA: TGTGCCAGCAGTGCCAGGGGGCGAGATACGCAGTATTTT. Encoded protein: CASSARGRDTQYF. Full variable domain (outside the CDR3, taken from reference TRBV2 and TRBJ2-3): EPEVTQTPSHQVTQMGQEVILRCVPISNHLYFYWYRQILGQKVEFLVSFYNNEISEKSEIFDDQFSVERPDGSNFTLKIRSTKLEDSAMYFCASSARGRDTQYFGPGTRLTVL.

V and J are TRBV9 and TRBJ1-1; the match to TRBD1 covers 10 bases. The CDR3 is 15 residues long. The V segment lost 4 bases and the J segment 4 bases; nucleotides outside the gene matches: 7. Germline V gene sequence: CDR1 SGDLS, CDR2 YYNGEE. The DNA of the CDR3 is TGTGCCAGCAGCTCTAGTGGGACAGGGGTCACTGAAGCTTTCTTT. Protein product: CASSSSGTGVTEAFF.

This clone was counted between two and nine times. This chain connects TRBV5-1 to TRBJ2-5, with D unclear. V was shortened by 0 bases and J by 1 base, with 10 bases between the two germline ends. The CDR3 covers 15 residues. Germline V gives CDR1 SGHRS, CDR2 YFSETQ. The CDR3 DNA sequence: TGCGCCAGCAGCTTGGGGGCCACAGCCCAAGAGACCCAGTACTTC. It is translated as CASSLGATAQETQYF.

The chain recombines TRBV28 with TRBJ2-1, with 9 nucleotides matching TRBD2. Germline V gene sequence: CDR1 MDHEN, CDR2 SYDVKM. The length of the CDR3 is 18 residues. J was trimmed by 9 bases and V by 2 bases; bases with no gene match: 17. CDR3 protein: CASSLPLGSGGLGTEQFF. As DNA, the CDR3 is TGTGCCAGCAGTTTACCCCTGGGGAGCGGGGGGTTGGGCACTGAGCAGTTCTTC.

A word on this clone: The junction and the germline gene differ at one end; a read error may be behind it. The J gene is TRBJ2-7, the V gene TRBV7-2; 9 bases are a match to TRBD1. The CDR3 consists of 15 residues. Germline CDR1 and CDR2: SGHTA and FQGNSA. The CDR3 reads CASSQGQGTYYEQYF. The CDR3 DNA reads as TGCGCCAGCAGCCAAGGACAGGGGACCTACTACGAGCAGTACTTC.

This chain joins TRBV28 and TRBJ1-2; D possibly corresponds to TRBD1 (5 bases). V was trimmed by 7 bases and J by 1 base, leaving 10 bases between them. The CDR3 has 13 amino acids. Germline V CDR1 and CDR2: MDHEN, SYDVKM. The CDR3 bases are TGTGCCAGCACGGACGGGGGTAACTATGGCTACACCTTC. This codes for CASTDGGNYGYTF.

The chain recombines TRBV7-2 with TRBJ1-1; D gene uncertain. From germline, CDR1 is SGHTA and CDR2 FQGNSA. This CDR3 is 11 amino acids long. The V gene lost 1 base and the J gene lost 11 bases, with 8 bases spanning the gap. CDR3 residues: CASSLDLGAFF. DNA of the CDR3: TGTGCCAGCAGCTTAGACCTGGGGGCTTTCTTT.

This clone was counted many times. This chain links TRBV9 with TRBJ1-2; no definite D call. The CDR3 extends over 16 amino acids. Looked up from germline, CDR1 is SGDLS and CDR2 is YYNGEE. V lost 0 bases, J lost 2 bases, and 14 bases lay in between. CDR3 sequence: CASSVDREGMNYGYTF. The CDR3, as DNA: TGTGCCAGCAGCGTAGATCGGGAAGGGATGAACTATGGCTACACCTTC.

By share, this clone counts as medium-sized (0.01 to 0.1%). The chain is built from TRBV29-1 and TRBJ2-7; 9 bases are shared with TRBD1. Germline V gene lookup returns CDR1 SQVTM and CDR2 ANQGSEA. Trimming cost V 5 bases and J 4 bases; bases outside gene matches: 9. The CDR3 covers 14 residues. CDR3 protein: CSVTNRGRAYEQYF. The CDR3 nucleotides are TGCAGCGTTACCAACAGGGGGCGCGCGTACGAGCAGTACTTC.